This T cell receptor (beta chain) stems from a study of cytomegalovirus exposure and HLA in healthy donors. Primers: 60 Vbeta forward and 13 Jbeta reverse. Assay: immunoSEQ multiplex PCR; the TCRdb copy retains only in-frame clones and omits some. In the table there are around 93,000 clones, 82% of which are singletons. Germline V gives CDR1 SGDLS, CDR2 YYNGEE. V was trimmed by 7 bases and J by 5 bases, leaving 16 bases between them. CDR3 length: 14 amino acids. Sample: PBMCs. The genes are TRBV9 and TRBJ2-1, with D perhaps matching TRBD2 (5 bases). The receptor was isolated from a man aged 50 or older in good health and CMV-seronegative. The CDR3: CASGLPAHDNEQFF. CDR3 nucleotide sequence: TGTGCCAGCGGACTCCCAGCCCATGACAATGAGCAGTTCTTC.